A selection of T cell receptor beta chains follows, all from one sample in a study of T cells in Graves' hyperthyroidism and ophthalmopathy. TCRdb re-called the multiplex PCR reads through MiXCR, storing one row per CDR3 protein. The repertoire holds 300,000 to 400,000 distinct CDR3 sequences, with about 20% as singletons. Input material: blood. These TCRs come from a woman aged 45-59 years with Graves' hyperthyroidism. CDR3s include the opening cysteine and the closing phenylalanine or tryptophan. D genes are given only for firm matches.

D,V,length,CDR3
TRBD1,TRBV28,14,CASIDGTGPETQYF
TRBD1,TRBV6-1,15,CATYSGQGFGYGYTF
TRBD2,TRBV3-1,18,CASSLYLPTSGGASEQFF
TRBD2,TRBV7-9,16,CASSLLLAGGQKTQYF
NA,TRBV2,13,CASGSVQPPEAFF
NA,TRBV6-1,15,CASRNKRGTNTEAFF
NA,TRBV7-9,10,CASRGADYTF
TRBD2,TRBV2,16,CAIRLAGGTSYNEQFF
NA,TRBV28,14,CASSSSTGLGGQYF
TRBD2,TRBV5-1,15,CASSFSGRNTGELFF
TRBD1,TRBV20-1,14,CSARDGQGKETQYF
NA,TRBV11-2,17,CASSFYICSAAHTEAFF
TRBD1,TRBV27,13,CASSWPGGAQQYF
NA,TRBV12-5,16,CASGPEGLGIQETQYF
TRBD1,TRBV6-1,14,CASSFNRGATEAFF
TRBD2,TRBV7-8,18,CASSLSSGGPYSTDTQYF
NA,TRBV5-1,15,CASSWRPETDNEQFF
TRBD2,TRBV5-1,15,CASSTQAGTPYEQYF
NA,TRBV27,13,CASSFRVDQPQHF
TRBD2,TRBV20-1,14,CSASRSGGSNEQFF
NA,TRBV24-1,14,CATSGTSDRYGEYF
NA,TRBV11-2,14,CASSLMEGSGGYTF
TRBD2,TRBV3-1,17,CASSQDLGTSGRNEQFF
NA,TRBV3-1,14,CASSEDRFNYGYTF
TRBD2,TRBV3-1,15,CASSQSSGGADEQFF
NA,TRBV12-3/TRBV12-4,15,CASSPRPGDTDTQYF
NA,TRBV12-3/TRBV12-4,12,CASSLSLLVAFF
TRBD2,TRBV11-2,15,CASSRLPSGSYEQYF
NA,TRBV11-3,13,CASSFSQSDEQFF
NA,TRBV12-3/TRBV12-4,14,CASGGGTGNQPQHF
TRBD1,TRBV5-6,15,CASSFSGQNNEKLFF
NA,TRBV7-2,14,CASSFGGPLETQYF
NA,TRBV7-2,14,CASSRQFFNYGYTF
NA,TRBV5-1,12,CASRGGPQAQYF
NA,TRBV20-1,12,CSATRPNYGYTF
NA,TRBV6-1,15,CASTWGTVGVETQYF
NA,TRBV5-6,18,CASSSTGTYTSRDTEAFF
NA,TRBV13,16,CASSLEAPGRGNTQYF
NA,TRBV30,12,CAWGQPKNIQYF
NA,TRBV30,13,CAGTGANGNTIYF
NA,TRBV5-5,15,CASSWAAGGSGTQYF
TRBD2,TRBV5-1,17,CASSIGTSGRGVNEQFF
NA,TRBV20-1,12,CSARRGDNEQFF
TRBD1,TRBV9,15,CASSESKGTGNEQFF
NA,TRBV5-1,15,CASSLVEGETEEAFF
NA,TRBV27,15,CASSPPSTGPDTQYF